This TCR beta chain emerged from a study of regulatory T cells in long-lasting Graves disease. The study, taken as a whole, reports: Clonotypes that were public and shared totalled a few thousand in persistent patients versus 900 to 1,000 in new patients.

The sample's time point: newly diagnosed GD, antithyroid drugs for less than 3 months. PBMC-derived RNA was used for the TCR library. Investigators report Graves' disease was diagnosed under American Thyroid Association guidelines. This clonotype was observed many times. Its antigen is as yet unknown. Both iRepertoire HTBI primers and Arm-PCR of CDR3 regions were used to build the TCR beta libraries. TCRdb reanalysed the multiplex PCR reads using MiXCR and keeps one entry per CDR3 protein. The sample yields 500,000 or so distinct CDR3 sequences, approximately 15% seen once. With 1 base removed from V and 0 bases from J, the gap between germline ends came to 4 bases. Per the germline V gene, CDR1 is SGHRS and CDR2 is YFSETQ. The CDR3 runs to 13 residues. These sequences were also reported in another study, on T cells in Graves' hyperthyroidism and ophthalmopathy. That work states: Patients aged 18 to 65 had newly diagnosed hyperthyroidism of under 2 months' duration.

The input for sequencing was peripheral blood mononuclear cells (PBMCs), taken at new diagnosis, from a patient treated with antithyroid drugs. This sequence originates from a woman in her forties or fifties with Graves disease. The rearrangement uses TRBV5-1 and TRBJ1-2, with unresolved D. The CDR3 reads CASSLSSNYGYTF. The CDR3 coding sequence is TGCGCCAGCAGCTTGAGTTCTAACTATGGCTACACCTTC.